This T cell receptor (beta chain) is from a study of blood T cell repertoires in COVID-19. Study-wide background: Resolution of symptoms, clearance, or two negative PCRs was present in recovered Cohort 3 donors.

In the study's own analysis: Researchers report that nucleated cell counts were estimated from reference gene primer amplification. Assay used: immunoSEQ multiplex PCR; TCRdb lists only in-frame clones, some missing. The DNA was the basis for D and trimming; V, J and clone size are from that table. Altogether around 300,000 clones are present, 70% to 90% being singletons, with the ten largest covering approximately 2%. Trimming removed 2 bases from V and 0 bases from J; junction bases left unmatched: 7. The CDR3 sequence is 16 residues long. Germline CDR1 reads SGHDT; CDR2 reads YYEEEE. Categorization into cohorts depended on clinical history that participants reported.

V gene TRBV5-6 combines with J gene TRBJ1-1; 7 bases line up with TRBD1. Sequencing used PBMCs or T cells enriched from blood (not recorded which). This TCR came from a woman aged 60-75 years in a cohort exposed to, infected with or recovered from COVID-19 (not recorded which). The DNA of the CDR3 is TGTGCCAGCAGCTTATACCTTGGACAGGTGAACACTGAAGCTTTCTTT. Translation: CASSLYLGQVNTEAFF.